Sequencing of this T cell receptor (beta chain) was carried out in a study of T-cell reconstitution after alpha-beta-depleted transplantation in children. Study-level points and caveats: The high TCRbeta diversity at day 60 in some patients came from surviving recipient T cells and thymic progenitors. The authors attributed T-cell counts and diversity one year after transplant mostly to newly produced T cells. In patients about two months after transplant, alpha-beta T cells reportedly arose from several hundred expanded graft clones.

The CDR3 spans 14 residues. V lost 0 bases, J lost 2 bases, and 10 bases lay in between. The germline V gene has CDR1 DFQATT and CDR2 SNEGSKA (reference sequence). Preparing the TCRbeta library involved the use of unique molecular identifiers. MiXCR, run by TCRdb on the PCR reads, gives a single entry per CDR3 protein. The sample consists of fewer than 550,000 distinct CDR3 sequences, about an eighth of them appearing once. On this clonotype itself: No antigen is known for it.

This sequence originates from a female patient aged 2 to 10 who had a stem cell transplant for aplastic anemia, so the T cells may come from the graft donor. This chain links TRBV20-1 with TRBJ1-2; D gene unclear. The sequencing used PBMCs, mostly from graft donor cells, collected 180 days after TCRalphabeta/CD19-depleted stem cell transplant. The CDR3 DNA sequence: TGCAGTGCTAGAGAGGCCAGTGGAAACTATGGCTACACCTTC. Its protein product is CSAREASGNYGYTF.